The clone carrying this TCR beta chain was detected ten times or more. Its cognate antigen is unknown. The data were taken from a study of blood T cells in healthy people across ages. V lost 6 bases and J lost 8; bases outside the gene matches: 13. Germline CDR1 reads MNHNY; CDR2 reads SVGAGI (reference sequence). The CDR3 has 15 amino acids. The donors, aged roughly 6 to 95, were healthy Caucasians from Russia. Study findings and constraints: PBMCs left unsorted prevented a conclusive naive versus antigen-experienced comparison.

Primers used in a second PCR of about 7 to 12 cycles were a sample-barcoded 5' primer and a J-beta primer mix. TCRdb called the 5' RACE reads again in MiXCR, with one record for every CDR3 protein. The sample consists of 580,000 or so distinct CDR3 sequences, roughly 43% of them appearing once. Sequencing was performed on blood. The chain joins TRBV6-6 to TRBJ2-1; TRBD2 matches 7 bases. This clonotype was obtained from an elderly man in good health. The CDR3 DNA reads TGTGCCAGCAGGTACCTTCGCGGGAGAGGGCATGAGCAGTTCTTC. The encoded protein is CASRYLRGRGHEQFF.